Listed below are T cell receptor beta chains from one sample, sequenced in a study of blood T cells in healthy people across ages. TCRdb called the 5' RACE reads again in MiXCR, with one record for every CDR3 protein. The sample comprises 1.5 million to 2 million distinct CDR3 sequences, about 28% of which are singletons, and 7.7% rests with the top ten. The sequenced sample was blood. The receptors shown here come from a woman in her 30s in good health. CDR3s include the opening cysteine and the closing phenylalanine or tryptophan.

v_call	j_call	cdr3_aa
TRBV10-3	TRBJ2-1	CAISETRDRDNEQFF
TRBV7-2	.	CASSERGGPFEQYF
TRBV20-1	TRBJ2-5	CSATPPDSRRETQYF
TRBV10-3	TRBJ1-2	CAISEKGIANYGYTF
TRBV15	TRBJ2-1	CATSRGDYNEQFF
TRBV7-8	TRBJ2-7	CASRYQQGYYEQYF
TRBV21-1	TRBJ2-6	CASSKARDRGHSGANVLTF
TRBV11-2	TRBJ2-1	CASSFGTSGSYNEQFF
TRBV28	TRBJ1-2	CASRSTGPANYGYTF
TRBV19	TRBJ2-5	CASSPTVYQETQYF
TRBV20-1	TRBJ2-3	CSAPGQGSVEDTQYF
TRBV5-5	TRBJ1-5	CTSSLYSNQPQHF
TRBV18	TRBJ2-7	CASSPRAGAAAYEQYF
TRBV2	TRBJ1-1	CASSERTLNTEAFF
TRBV7-2	TRBJ2-7	CASRLGGSQYEQYF
TRBV4-1	TRBJ1-2	CASSQEGGLGYTF
TRBV12-3/TRBV12-4	TRBJ2-7	CASGAGTSAHEQYF
TRBV29-1	TRBJ2-5	CSGFRDRGLETQYF
TRBV29-1	TRBJ2-7	CSATETYEQYF
TRBV29-1	TRBJ2-7	CSVERGVGDEQYF
TRBV5-1	TRBJ2-5	CASSPSEGALPETQYF
TRBV6-1	TRBJ2-7	CASSEVRGEYEQYF
TRBV29-1	TRBJ1-1	CSVEKKGMNTEAFF
TRBV6-2/TRBV6-3	.	CANSYAARTGTYEQYF
TRBV5-1	TRBJ2-3	CASSLLAGATTDTQYF
TRBV7-9	TRBJ2-1	CASSLKGSQETQFF
TRBV7-9	TRBJ2-7	CASSLVGTALSYEQYF
TRBV7-2	TRBJ1-2	CASSLEGAGGGYTF
TRBV7-3	TRBJ2-5	CASSSSPTRAETQYF
TRBV14	TRBJ1-1	CASSQRGRVGTEAFF
TRBV9	TRBJ2-5	CASSSDRTGNQETQYF
TRBV5-1	TRBJ1-2	CASSLDGGPDGYTF
TRBV20-1	TRBJ2-5	CSAPFEGRSREQYF
TRBV9	TRBJ2-3	CASTATGTSGTDTQYF
TRBV7-2	.	CASSLAPSGGETQYF
TRBV12-5	TRBJ2-1	CASGLVLNNEQFF
TRBV20-1	TRBJ2-5	CSARDGKGDGETQYF
TRBV30	TRBJ1-2	CAWRMLGYGYTF
TRBV27	TRBJ1-5	CASSRPNQPQHF
TRBV7-2	.	CASSLQGSGGVEQYF
TRBV7-2	TRBJ2-2	CASTLGGELFF
TRBV5-1	TRBJ1-4	CASSLWGGDEKLFF
TRBV7-2	TRBJ2-3	CASSLQGGARYF
TRBV20-1	TRBJ2-7	CSARDRQGINEQYF
TRBV27	TRBJ2-4	CASRGWAKNIQYF
TRBV2	TRBJ2-5	CASKDATRYEQYF
TRBV7-9	TRBJ2-1	CASSRVGPGDEQFF
TRBV7-2	TRBJ2-1	CASSSYSYNEQFF
TRBV18	TRBJ2-5	CASSPAQPQETQYF
TRBV20-1	TRBJ2-7	CSAREAGRGRGPYEQYF
TRBV5-1	TRBJ2-3	CASREGTGAGDTQYF
TRBV5-6	TRBJ2-2	CASSLYSGRATGELFF
TRBV7-9	TRBJ1-2	CASSLYREGYGYTF
TRBV7-2	TRBJ2-1	CASSLQSTGTSGEQFF
TRBV7-6	TRBJ2-1	CASSPERGGRRLGQFF
TRBV28	.	CASSGGRGWNEQYF
TRBV3-1	TRBJ2-1	CASSQGGSGSSYNEQFF
TRBV6-6	TRBJ2-5	CASTPGGAGETQYF
TRBV30	TRBJ2-7	CAWTDRGTYEQYF
TRBV29-1	TRBJ1-1	CSGGQETEAFF